This T cell receptor beta chain was observed in a study of T cells after yellow fever vaccination. This clonotype was observed a few times. Its antigen is still unknown. Trimming took off 6 bases at V and 0 bases at J, with 9 bases between the two ends. The germline V gene encodes CDR1 MGHDK and CDR2 SYGVNS. The CDR3 is made up of 15 amino acids. TCRdb reprocessed the 5' RACE reads with MiXCR, giving one entry per CDR3 protein. Of some 600,000 distinct CDR3 sequences listed, 9% to 15% are singletons. Study-wide findings and caveats: Although most clonotypes did not, a small share appeared in both CD4 and CD8 compartments.

Sample: PBMCs, taken on the day of the yellow fever booster vaccination. The chain links TRBV25-1 to TRBJ1-6; no clear D gene. The source is a man younger than 40 who received the YFV17D yellow fever vaccine. In DNA form, the CDR3 reads TGTGCCAGCAGAACCGGGAGCTCCTATAATTCACCCCTCCACTTT. It yields the protein CASRTGSSYNSPLHF.